A selection of T cell receptor beta chains follows, all from one sample in a study of T-cell reconstitution after alpha-beta-depleted transplantation in children. TCRdb re-derived calls from the PCR reads in MiXCR, one entry per CDR3 protein. Of about 870,000 distinct CDR3 sequences listed, roughly 15% are singletons. This specimen was PBMCs, mostly from graft donor cells, taken 360 days after TCRalphabeta/CD19-depleted stem cell transplant. Receptor source: a male patient aged 5 to 17 who had a stem cell transplant for acute lymphoblastic leukemia, so the T cells may come from the graft donor. CDR3s include the opening cysteine and the closing phenylalanine or tryptophan. Fields, in order: J gene, V gene, D gene, clone size, CDR3 protein, CDR3 DNA. D genes are given only for firm matches. Size is omitted from some rows. Given values are once, few, many or a class for expanded clones.

TRBJ2-2 TRBV9 TRBD2 - CASSVGVSGRTGELFF TGTGCCAGCAGCGTAGGTGTTAGCGGGAGGACCGGGGAGCTGTTTTTT
TRBJ2-1 TRBV7-6 - many CASSLAAQGPFNEQFF TGTGCCAGCAGCTTAGCCGCTCAGGGCCCCTTCAATGAGCAGTTCTTC
TRBJ2-7 TRBV18 - - CASSRQLPIGDEQYF TGTGCCAGCTCACGACAACTACCAATTGGTGACGAGCAGTACTTC
TRBJ2-2 TRBV7-2 TRBD2 many CASSLLAGSSTGELFF TGTGCCAGCAGCTTATTAGCGGGAAGTAGCACCGGGGAGCTGTTTTTT
TRBJ2-7 TRBV12-3/TRBV12-4 TRBD1 few CASSLRRTGGDEQYF TGTGCCAGCAGCCTAAGGAGGACAGGTGGCGACGAGCAGTACTTC
TRBJ1-4 TRBV15 - - CATSRDPNSRNEKLFF TGTGCCACCAGCAGAGATCCGAACAGTCGGAATGAAAAACTGTTTTTT
TRBJ1-1 TRBV28 TRBD1 - CASGKPGQGNTEAFF TGTGCCAGCGGAAAACCGGGACAGGGGAACACTGAAGCTTTCTTT
TRBJ2-3 TRBV7-6 - few CASSLGPPLRAKPFTDTQYF TGTGCCAGCAGCTTAGGCCCCCCCCTGAGGGCGAAGCCTTTCACAGATACGCAGTATTTT
TRBJ2-3 TRBV20-1 - many CSASGRRDTQYF TGCAGTGCTAGCGGGAGAAGAGATACGCAGTATTTT
TRBJ1-2 TRBV10-1 - - CASSGQTNYGYTF TGCGCCAGCAGCGGACAGACTAACTATGGCTACACCTTC
TRBJ2-1 TRBV12-5 TRBD2 - CASGKAGGPNNEQFF TGTGCTAGTGGCAAAGCGGGAGGGCCCAACAATGAGCAGTTCTTC
TRBJ2-3 TRBV6-2/TRBV6-3 TRBD2 few CASILTGLAGEILSTDTQYF TGTGCCAGCATACTGACGGGACTAGCGGGGGAGATCTTAAGCACAGATACGCAGTATTTT